This entry describes one T cell receptor beta chain. Its antigen is currently unknown. The CDR3 has 14 residues. With 4 bases clipped from V and 3 bases from J, the junction kept 4 bases outside the gene matches. Germline V CDR1 and CDR2: SNHLY, FYNNEI. The sample belongs to a study of T cell repertoires in cytomegalovirus infection. Study overall: Recently identified HLA-C-restricted CMV epitopes were among the peptides used.

TCRdb called the reads again in MiXCR, with one record for every CDR3 protein. The data contain nearly 700,000 distinct CDR3 sequences, around 35% of them singletons. The V and J genes are TRBV2 and TRBJ1-1; 8 bases fit TRBD1. The sample in question was cultured PBMCs, obtained from culture after CMV antigen stimulation. This sequence originates from a human donor in good health (CMV status not recorded). Some clones in this sample may be carry-over from other donors' samples. The CDR3 is CASSAPGGYTEAFF. The CDR3, as DNA: TGTGCCAGCAGTGCCCCAGGGGGCTACACTGAAGCTTTCTTT.